Shown below are 10 T cell receptor beta chains from a single sample sequenced in a study of T cells after yellow fever vaccination. TCRdb re-analysed the 5' RACE reads in MiXCR, keeping a single row per CDR3 protein. Here the sample spans a few hundred thousand distinct CDR3 sequences, roughly 6.8% being singletons. The sequences come from PBMCs, collected 45 days after the first yellow fever vaccination. The receptors stem from a man aged 18 to 35 who received the YFV17D yellow fever vaccine.

This sequence joins TRBV6-1 and TRBJ1-6; 7 nucleotides line up with TRBD1. The V and J ends lost 6 bases and 9 bases, in that order; junction bases with no gene match: 14. The CDR3 sequence is 16 residues long. Germline lookup yields CDR1 MNHNS and CDR2 SASEGT. This chain's CDR3 is CASSSPPTGFLSPLHF. The CDR3 region has the DNA TGTGCCAGCAGCAGCCCTCCGACAGGGTTCCTTTCACCCCTCCACTTT.

This clonotype appeared a few times. The genes are TRBV20-1 and TRBJ1-6, with 9 bases that match TRBD1. V lost 5 bases, J lost 7 bases, and 9 bases stayed unmatched. This CDR3 has 15 residues. The germline V gene has CDR1 DFQATT and CDR2 SNEGSKA (reference sequence). CDR3 residues: CSALGGTGYNSPLHF. The CDR3 nucleotides read TGCAGTGCTCTAGGGGGGACAGGGTACAATTCACCCCTCCACTTT.

This clonotype was found many times. This chain joins TRBV7-2 and TRBJ1-5; the D is unclear. Trimming removed 2 bases at V and 10 bases at J, with 15 bases between. Germline CDR1 SGHTA, CDR2 FQGNSA. The CDR3 spans 14 residues. The CDR3 DNA sequence: TGTGCCAGCAGCTTAAGACGGGAACATGGACCCCAGCATTTT. Protein: CASSLRREHGPQHF.

This clonotype was observed a few times. The chain uses TRBV5-6 and TRBJ1-1, with 7 bases identical to TRBD1. The junction had 6 bases not matched to a gene; V was cut back by 2 bases and J by 5 bases. The CDR3 covers 14 residues. CDR1 and CDR2 (germline): SGHDT, YYEEEE. The CDR3 here is CASSFPTGRTEAFF. CDR3 DNA sequence: TGTGCCAGCAGCTTCCCGACAGGGAGGACTGAAGCTTTCTTT.

The V call is TRBV5-1, the J call TRBJ2-7; D may correspond to TRBD1 or TRBD2 (5 bases each). Trimming left V 1 base short and J 4 bases short, with 18 bases between. This CDR3 is 16 amino acids long. Germline loops: CDR1 SGHRS, CDR2 YFSETQ. The CDR3 is CASSLRAEGKCYEQYV. DNA for the CDR3: TGCGCCAGCAGCTTGAGGGCCGAGGGGAAGTGTTACGAGCAGTACGTC.

This clonotype was counted many times. V and J are TRBV6-2 or TRBV6-3 and TRBJ2-4, with D uncertain. Trimming left V 6 bases short and J 1 base short, with 16 bases between. The length of the CDR3 is 16 residues. Germline V gene data show CDR1 as MNHEY and CDR2 as SVGEGT. CDR3 in DNA: TGTGCCAGCAGCCACTCTCCGGTCCGGGCCAAAAACATTCAGTACTTC. Its protein is CASSHSPVRAKNIQYF.

This clonotype was seen at least ten times. Being one base from a much bigger clone, this may be a read error. The gene calls are TRBV25-1 and TRBJ2-7; 7 bases are shared with TRBD1. The CDR3 length is 14 residues. Germline CDR1 reads MGHDK; CDR2 reads SYGVNS. The trim removed 6 bases at V and 2 bases at J, leaving 7 bases unmatched. The CDR3 spells CASSTRDSTYEQYF. CDR3 in DNA: TGTGCCAGCAGCACCCGGGACAGTACCTACGAGCAGTACTTC.

In its sample, this clonotype was seen a few times. The chain is built from TRBV7-9 and TRBJ1-2, with D possibly being TRBD1 (5 bases). The CDR3 contains 16 residues. The germline gives CDR1 SEHNR, CDR2 FQNEAQ (reference sequence). V lost 5 bases and J lost 6, with 22 bases in between. In nucleotides, the CDR3 is TGTGCCAGCAGCCCCAGGGTCACCGGGAGTCTACATGGCTACACCTTC. Protein sequence: CASSPRVTGSLHGYTF.

This clonotype was picked up many times. The chain employs TRBV19 and TRBJ2-5; D unresolved. Trimming pared 3 bases from V and 5 bases from J, leaving 10 bases between. CDR1 is LNHDA and CDR2 is SQIVND in the germline V gene (reference sequence). CDR3 length: 13 amino acids. In nucleotides, the CDR3 is TGTGCCAGTAGTATTGGTGGGATTGAGACCCAGTACTTC. This sequence encodes CASSIGGIETQYF.

This clonotype was detected only a few times. The chain carries TRBV4-3 and TRBJ2-3; D gene ambiguous. This CDR3 has 16 residues. The germline CDR1 and CDR2 sequences are LGHNA and YSLEER. V gave up 0 bases and J gave up 3 bases, with 13 bases separating them. The CDR3 here is CASSQDGESPTDTQYF. The DNA of the CDR3 is TGCGCCAGCAGCCAAGATGGAGAGAGTCCGACAGATACGCAGTATTTT.